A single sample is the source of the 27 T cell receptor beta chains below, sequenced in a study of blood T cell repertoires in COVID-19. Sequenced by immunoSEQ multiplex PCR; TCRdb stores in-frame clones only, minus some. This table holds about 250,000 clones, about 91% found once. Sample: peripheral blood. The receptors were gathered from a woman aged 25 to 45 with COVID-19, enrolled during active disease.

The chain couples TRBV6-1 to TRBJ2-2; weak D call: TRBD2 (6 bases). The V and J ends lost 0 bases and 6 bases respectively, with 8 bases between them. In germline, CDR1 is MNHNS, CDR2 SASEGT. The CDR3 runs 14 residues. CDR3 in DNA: TGTGCCAGCAGTGAAGCGCCGGGGGCCGGGGAGCTGTTTTTT. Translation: CASSEAPGAGELFF.

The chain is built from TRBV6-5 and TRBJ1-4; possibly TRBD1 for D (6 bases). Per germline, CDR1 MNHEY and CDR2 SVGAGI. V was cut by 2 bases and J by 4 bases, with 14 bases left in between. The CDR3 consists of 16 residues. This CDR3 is CASSYRGFENNEKLFF. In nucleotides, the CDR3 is TGTGCCAGCAGTTACAGGGGGTTCGAGAATAATGAAAAACTGTTTTTT.

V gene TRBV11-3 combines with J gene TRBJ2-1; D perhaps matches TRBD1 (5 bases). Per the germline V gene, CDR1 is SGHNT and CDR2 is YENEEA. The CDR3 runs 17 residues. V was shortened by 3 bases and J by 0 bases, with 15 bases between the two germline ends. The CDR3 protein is CASSFLGAPSSYNEQFF. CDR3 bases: TGTGCCAGCAGCTTTTTAGGGGCCCCGAGCTCCTACAATGAGCAGTTCTTC.

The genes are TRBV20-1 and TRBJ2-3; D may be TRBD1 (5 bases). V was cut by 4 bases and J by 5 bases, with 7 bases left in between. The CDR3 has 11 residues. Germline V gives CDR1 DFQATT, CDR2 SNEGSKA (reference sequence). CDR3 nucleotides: TGCAGTGCTACCAGGGAAGATACGCAGTATTTT. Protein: CSATREDTQYF.

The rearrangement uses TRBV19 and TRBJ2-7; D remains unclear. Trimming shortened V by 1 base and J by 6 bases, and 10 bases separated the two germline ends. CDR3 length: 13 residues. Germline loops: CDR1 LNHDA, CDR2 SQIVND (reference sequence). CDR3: CASSIAGSGEQYV. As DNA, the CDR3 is TGTGCCAGTAGTATAGCGGGTTCGGGCGAGCAGTACGTC.

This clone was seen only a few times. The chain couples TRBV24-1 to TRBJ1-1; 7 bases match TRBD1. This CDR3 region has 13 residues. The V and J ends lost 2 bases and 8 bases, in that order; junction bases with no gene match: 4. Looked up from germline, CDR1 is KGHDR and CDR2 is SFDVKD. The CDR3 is CATSDYTGAEAFF. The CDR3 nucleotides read TGTGCCACCAGTGATTACACAGGGGCGGAAGCTTTCTTT.

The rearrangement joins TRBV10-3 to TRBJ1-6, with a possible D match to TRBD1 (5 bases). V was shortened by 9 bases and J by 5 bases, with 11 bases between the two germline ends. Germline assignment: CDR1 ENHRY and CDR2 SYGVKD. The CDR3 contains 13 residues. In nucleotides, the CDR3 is TGTGCCATTCAGGGATCCGATAATTCACCCCTCCACTTT. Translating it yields CAIQGSDNSPLHF.

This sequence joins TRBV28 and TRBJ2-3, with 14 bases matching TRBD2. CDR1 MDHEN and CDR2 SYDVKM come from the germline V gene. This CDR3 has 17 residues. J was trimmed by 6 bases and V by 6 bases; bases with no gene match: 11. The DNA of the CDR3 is TGTGCCAGCAGCCTGACTAGCGGGGGGGCCGATTGGGATACGCAGTATTTT. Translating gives CASSLTSGGADWDTQYF.

The CDR3 DNA reads TGTGCCAGCAGGCACACAGTATCCAATGAAAAACTGTTTTTT. It codes for CASRHTVSNEKLFF. The chain combines TRBV28 with TRBJ1-4; D call uncertain. The CDR3 consists of 14 residues. Germline CDR1 reads MDHEN; CDR2 reads SYDVKM. V lost 6 bases to trimming and J lost 5 bases, with 13 bases between them. Full variable domain (rest looked up from reference TRBV28 and TRBJ1-4): DVKVTQSSRYLVKRTGEKVFLECVQDMDHENMFWYRQDPGLGLRLIYFSYDVKMKEKGDIPEGYSVSREKKERFSLILESASTNQTSMYLCASRHTVSNEKLFFGSGTQLSVL.

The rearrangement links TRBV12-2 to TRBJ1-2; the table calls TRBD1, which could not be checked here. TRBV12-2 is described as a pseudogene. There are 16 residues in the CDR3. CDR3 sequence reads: CASRLAGAGQGHGYTF. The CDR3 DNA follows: TGTGCAAGTCGCTTAGCGGGAGCGGGACAGGGGCATGGCTACACCTTC.

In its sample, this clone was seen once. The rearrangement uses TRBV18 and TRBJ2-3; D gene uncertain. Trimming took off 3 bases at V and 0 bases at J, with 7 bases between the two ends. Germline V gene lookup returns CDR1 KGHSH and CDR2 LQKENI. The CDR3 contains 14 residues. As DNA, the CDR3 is TGTGCCAGCTCACCGGTAGATAGCACAGATACGCAGTATTTT. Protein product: CASSPVDSTDTQYF.

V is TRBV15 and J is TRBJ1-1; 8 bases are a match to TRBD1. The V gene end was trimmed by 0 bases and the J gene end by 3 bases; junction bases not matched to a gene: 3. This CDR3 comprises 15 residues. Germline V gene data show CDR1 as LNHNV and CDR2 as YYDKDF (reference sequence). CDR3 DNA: TGTGCCACCAGCAGAGAGAGCAGGGGGCACACTGAAGCTTTCTTT. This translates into CATSRESRGHTEAFF.

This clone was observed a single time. Here the CDR3 DNA reads TGCAGTGCTAGTCGCGGGGCGGACTATGGCTACACCTTC. Translation: CSASRGADYGYTF. The V call is TRBV20-1, the J call TRBJ1-2; perhaps TRBD1 as D (5 bases). From germline, CDR1 is DFQATT and CDR2 SNEGSKA (reference sequence). Between the trimmed V and J ends, which lost 3 bases and 3 bases, there was a span of 11 bases. The length of the CDR3 is 13 residues.

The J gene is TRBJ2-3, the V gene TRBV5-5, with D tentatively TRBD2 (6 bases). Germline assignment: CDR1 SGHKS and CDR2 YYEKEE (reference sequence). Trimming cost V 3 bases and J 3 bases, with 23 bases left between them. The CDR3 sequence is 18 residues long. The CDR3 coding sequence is TGTGCCAGCAGCTCCACCGGCACTTGGCCGCGGGATACAGATACGCAGTATTTT. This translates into CASSSTGTWPRDTDTQYF.

CDR3: CASNSPSGAYNEQFF. In DNA form, the CDR3 reads TGTGCCAGCAATTCCCCCAGCGGGGCCTACAATGAGCAGTTCTTC. V usage is TRBV27 and J usage is TRBJ2-1; 7 nucleotides align to TRBD2. Germline CDR1 and CDR2: MNHEY and SMNVEV (reference sequence). With V trimmed by 7 bases and J by 2 bases, 8 bases remained unmatched. This CDR3 has 15 amino acids.

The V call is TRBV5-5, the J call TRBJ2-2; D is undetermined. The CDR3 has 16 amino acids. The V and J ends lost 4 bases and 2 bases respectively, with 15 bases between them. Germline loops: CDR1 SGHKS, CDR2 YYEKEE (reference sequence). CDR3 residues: CASSPFTYLNTGELFF. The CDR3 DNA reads TGTGCCAGCAGCCCCTTCACTTATCTTAACACCGGGGAGCTGTTTTTT.

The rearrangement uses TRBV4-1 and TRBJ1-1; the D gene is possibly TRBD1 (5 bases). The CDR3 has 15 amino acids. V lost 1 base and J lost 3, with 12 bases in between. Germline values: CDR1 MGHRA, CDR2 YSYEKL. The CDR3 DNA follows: TGCGCCAGCAGCCAAGGCTGGGGGGGAGACACTGAAGCTTTCTTT. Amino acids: CASSQGWGGDTEAFF.

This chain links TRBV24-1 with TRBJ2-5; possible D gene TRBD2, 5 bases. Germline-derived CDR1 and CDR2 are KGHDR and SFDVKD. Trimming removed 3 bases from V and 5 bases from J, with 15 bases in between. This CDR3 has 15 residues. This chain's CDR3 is CATSDGKEVWETQYF. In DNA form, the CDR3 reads TGTGCCACCAGTGATGGTAAGGAGGTATGGGAGACCCAGTACTTC.

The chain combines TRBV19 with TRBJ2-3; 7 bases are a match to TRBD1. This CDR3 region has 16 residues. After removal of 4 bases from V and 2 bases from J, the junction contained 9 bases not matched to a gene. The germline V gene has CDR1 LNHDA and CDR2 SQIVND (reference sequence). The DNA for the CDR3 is TGTGCCAGTAGTACAACGGGACAGAGTTCCACAGATACGCAGTATTTT. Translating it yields CASSTTGQSSTDTQYF. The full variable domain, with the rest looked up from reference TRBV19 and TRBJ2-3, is DGGITQSPKYLFRKEGQNVTLSCEQNLNHDAMYWYRQDPGQGLRLIYYSQIVNDFQKGDIAEGYSVSREKKESFPLTVTSAQKNPTAFYLCASSTTGQSSTDTQYFGPGTRLTVL.

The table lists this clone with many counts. DNA of the CDR3: TGTGCCAGCAGCCAAGATACAGGGGGCCGTTTCTCCTACAATGAGCAGTTCTTC. Its translation is CASSQDTGGRFSYNEQFF. The chain recombines TRBV3-1 (or the pseudogene TRBV3-2) with TRBJ2-1, with 9 bases lining up with TRBD1. CDR3 length equals 18 residues. Unmatched junction bases numbered 6, after V lost 0 bases and J lost 0 bases. Germline CDR1 and CDR2: LGHDT and YNNKEL (reference sequence).

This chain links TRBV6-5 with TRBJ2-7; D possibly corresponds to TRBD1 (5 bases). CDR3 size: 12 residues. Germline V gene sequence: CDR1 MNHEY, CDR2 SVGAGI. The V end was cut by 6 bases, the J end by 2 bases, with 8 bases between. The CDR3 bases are TGTGCCAGCAGGCAGGGCGCCTACGAGCAGTACGTC. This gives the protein CASRQGAYEQYV.

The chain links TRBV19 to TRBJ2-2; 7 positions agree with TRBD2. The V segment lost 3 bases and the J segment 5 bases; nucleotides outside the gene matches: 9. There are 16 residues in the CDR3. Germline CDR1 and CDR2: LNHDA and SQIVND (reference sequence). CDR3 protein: CASSMSGGVRTGELFF. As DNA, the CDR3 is TGTGCCAGTAGTATGTCGGGGGGAGTTCGGACCGGGGAGCTGTTTTTT. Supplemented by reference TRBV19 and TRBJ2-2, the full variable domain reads DGGITQSPKYLFRKEGQNVTLSCEQNLNHDAMYWYRQDPGQGLRLIYYSQIVNDFQKGDIAEGYSVSREKKESFPLTVTSAQKNPTAFYLCASSMSGGVRTGELFFGEGSRLTVL.

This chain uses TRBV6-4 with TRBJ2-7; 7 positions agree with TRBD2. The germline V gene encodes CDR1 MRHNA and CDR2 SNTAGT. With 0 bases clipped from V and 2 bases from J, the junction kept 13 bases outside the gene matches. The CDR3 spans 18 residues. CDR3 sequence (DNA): TGTGCCAGCAGTGACTCTAGCGGGCTTTCATTGAATGCCTACGAGCAGTACGTC. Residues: CASSDSSGLSLNAYEQYV.

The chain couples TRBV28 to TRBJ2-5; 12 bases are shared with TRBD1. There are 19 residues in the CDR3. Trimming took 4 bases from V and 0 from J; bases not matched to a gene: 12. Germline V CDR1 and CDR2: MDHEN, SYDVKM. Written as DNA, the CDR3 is TGTGCCAGCAGTTCCCCACTGGGACAGGGGGCTAGTAACCAAGAGACCCAGTACTTC. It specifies CASSSPLGQGASNQETQYF.

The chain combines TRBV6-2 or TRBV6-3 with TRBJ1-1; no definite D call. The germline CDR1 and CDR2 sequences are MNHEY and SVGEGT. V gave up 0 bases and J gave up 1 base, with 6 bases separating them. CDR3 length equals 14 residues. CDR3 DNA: TGTGCCAGCAGTTACTCGGAGGGGAACACTGAAGCTTTCTTT. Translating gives CASSYSEGNTEAFF.

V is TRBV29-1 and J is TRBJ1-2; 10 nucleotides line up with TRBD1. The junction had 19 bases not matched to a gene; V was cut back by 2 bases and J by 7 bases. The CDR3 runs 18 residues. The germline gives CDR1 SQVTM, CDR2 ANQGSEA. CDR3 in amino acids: CSVERGRDRGSRLGGYTF. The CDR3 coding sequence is TGCAGCGTTGAAAGGGGTCGGGACAGGGGATCTCGCCTTGGTGGCTACACCTTC.

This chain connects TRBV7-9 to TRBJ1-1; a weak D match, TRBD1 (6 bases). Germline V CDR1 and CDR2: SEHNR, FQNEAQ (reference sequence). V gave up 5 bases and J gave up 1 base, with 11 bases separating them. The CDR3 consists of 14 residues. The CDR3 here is CASSLTGPNTEAFF. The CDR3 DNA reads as TGTGCCAGCAGCCTCACAGGGCCGAACACTGAAGCTTTCTTT. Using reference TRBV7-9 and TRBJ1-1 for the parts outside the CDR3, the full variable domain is DTGVSQNPRHKITKRGQNVTFRCDPISEHNRLYWYRQTLGQGPEFLTYFQNEAQLEKSRLLSDRFSAERPKGSFSTLEIQRTEQGDSAMYLCASSLTGPNTEAFFGQGTRLTVV.